A selection of T cell receptor beta chains follows, all from one sample in a study of T cell repertoires in ileal Crohn's disease. Sequencing used immunoSEQ multiplex PCR; TCRdb keeps in-frame clones, though not all of them. The sample gives some 16,000 clones, about 92% of which show up once; roughly 7.1% is in the top ten. Sequencing used ileal tissue. The source is an adult with Crohn's disease. Both conserved end residues are part of each CDR3. The order of the fields is D gene, clone size, V gene, J gene, CDR3 protein, CDR3 DNA. D genes are given only for firm matches. Part of the rows lack a size; the others show once, few, many or a class for expanded clones.

.	once	TRBV5-4	TRBJ2-3	CASRGGPDTQYF	TGTGCCAGCAGGGGGGGGCCAGATACGCAGTATTTT
TRBD1	.	TRBV5-5	TRBJ1-6	CASSIKRQGANSPLHF	TGTGCCAGCAGCATCAAGCGACAGGGGGCTAATTCACCCCTCCACTTT
.	once	TRBV28	TRBJ2-1	CASSSSALARSYNEQFF	TGTGCCAGCAGTTCCTCGGCGCTAGCACGCTCCTACAATGAGCAGTTCTTC
TRBD2	.	TRBV9	TRBJ2-2	CASSTRGTSDTGELFF	TGTGCCAGCAGCACCCGCGGGACTAGCGACACCGGGGAGCTGTTTTTT
.	few	TRBV5-1	TRBJ1-6	CASSLGQSNSPLHF	TGCGCCAGCAGCTTGGGACAGTCAAATTCACCCCTCCACTTT
.	.	TRBV7-9	TRBJ1-1	CASSLGTTNEAFF	TGTGCCAGCAGCCTCGGGACAACCAATGAAGCTTTCTTT
TRBD1	.	TRBV5-1	TRBJ2-2	CASSLAGTGKIGELFF	TGCGCCAGCAGCTTGGCTGGGACAGGGAAAATCGGGGAGCTGTTTTTT
.	.	TRBV10-3	TRBJ2-1	CAISEFFHLDSGNEQFF	TGTGCCATCAGTGAATTCTTCCATCTGGACTCAGGCAATGAGCAGTTCTTC
.	.	TRBV7-9	TRBJ2-3	CASDDKGGAIVTQYF	TGTGCCAGCGACGACAAGGGGGGGGCTATCGTTACGCAGTATTTT
.	once	TRBV10-3	TRBJ1-1	CAISYQGGNTEAFF	TGTGCCATCAGTTACCAGGGAGGGAACACTGAAGCTTTCTTT
.	few	TRBV5-6	TRBJ2-6	CASSHRRGGVSGANVLTF	TGTGCCAGCAGCCATCGGAGGGGCGGAGTTTCTGGGGCCAACGTCCTGACTTTC
.	.	TRBV5-8	TRBJ1-5	CASSREGGVNQPQHF	TGTGCCAGCAGCCGCGAGGGAGGGGTAAATCAGCCCCAGCATTTT
TRBD1	.	TRBV10-3	TRBJ2-5	CATGQERETQYF	TGTGCCACCGGACAGGAGAGAGAGACCCAGTACTTC
.	.	TRBV27	TRBJ1-1	CASSFGFPMSTEAFF	TGTGCCAGCAGTTTTGGATTTCCAATGTCCACTGAAGCTTTCTTT
.	.	TRBV5-6	TRBJ2-5	CASSLFRQGETQYF	TGTGCCAGCAGCTTGTTTCGCCAGGGAGAGACCCAGTACTTC
.	.	TRBV10-3	TRBJ1-1	CAISESYLTANTEAFF	TGTGCCATCAGTGAGTCCTACCTGACAGCGAACACTGAAGCTTTCTTT
TRBD1	.	TRBV28	TRBJ2-1	CASSLRPAGTGPPHDEQFF	TGTGCCAGCAGTTTACGCCCGGCGGGGACAGGTCCTCCTCACGATGAGCAGTTCTTC
TRBD1	.	TRBV2	TRBJ2-7	CASSEQYGTGNYEQYF	TGTGCCAGCAGTGAACAATATGGGACAGGGAACTACGAGCAGTACTTC
.	.	TRBV5-6	TRBJ1-2	CASSLMGHYGYTF	TGTGCCAGCAGCTTGATGGGCCACTATGGCTACACCTTC
TRBD1	.	TRBV10-3	TRBJ2-1	CAISGGQGANEQFF	TGTGCCATCAGTGGGGGACAGGGGGCGAATGAGCAGTTCTTC
.	.	TRBV19	TRBJ1-1	CASSPETLNTEAFF	TGTGCCAGTAGTCCCGAGACCCTGAACACTGAAGCTTTCTTT
TRBD2	few	TRBV5-4	TRBJ2-7	CASSLGRGGNEQYF	TGTGCCAGCAGCTTGGGGAGGGGAGGGAACGAGCAGTACTTC
TRBD1	.	TRBV7-9	TRBJ1-2	CASSLGGTASGNYGYTF	TGTGCCAGCAGCTTGGGGGGGACAGCCTCGGGTAACTATGGCTACACCTTC
TRBD1	few	TRBV2	TRBJ2-3	CASSGDRNSQYF	TGTGCCAGCAGTGGGGACAGGAATTCGCAGTATTTT
.	.	TRBV28	TRBJ1-2	CASSSTLGRDYGYTF	TGTGCCAGCAGTTCAACCTTGGGCAGGGACTATGGCTACACCTTC
.	.	TRBV7-2	TRBJ1-2	CASSLNTDYGYTF	TGTGCCAGCAGCTTAAATACAGATTATGGCTACACCTTC
TRBD1	few	TRBV28	TRBJ1-6	CASSSQTGVPLHF	TGTGCCAGCAGTTCTCAGACAGGGGTTCCCCTCCACTTT
.	few	TRBV7-9	TRBJ2-1	CASSLNYRDNEQFF	TGTGCCAGCAGTTTAAACTACAGGGACAATGAGCAGTTCTTC
.	.	TRBV6-5	TRBJ2-1	CASSYLFKSSYNEQFF	TGTGCCAGCAGTTACTTATTTAAGAGCTCCTACAATGAGCAGTTCTTC
.	.	TRBV28	TRBJ1-2	CASRPWGDYGYTF	TGTGCCAGCAGGCCGTGGGGTGACTATGGCTACACCTTC
.	.	TRBV9	TRBJ1-2	CASSDPWDGYTF	TGTGCCAGCAGCGACCCTTGGGATGGCTACACCTTC
.	.	TRBV5-8	TRBJ2-4	CASSFMGGKNIQYF	TGTGCCAGCAGCTTTATGGGTGGCAAAAACATTCAGTACTTC
TRBD1	.	TRBV5-1	TRBJ1-1	CASSLGGQGKVNTEAFF	TGCGCCAGCAGCTTGGGTGGACAGGGGAAGGTTAACACTGAAGCTTTCTTT
.	.	TRBV28	TRBJ2-7	CASSLSQGTYF	TGTGCCAGCAGTTTGTCACAGGGAACGTACTTC
.	.	TRBV20-1	TRBJ1-2	CSASMQYGYTF	TGCAGTGCTAGTATGCAGTATGGCTACACCTTC
TRBD1	.	TRBV6-4	TRBJ1-2	CASSRDRGYGYTF	TGTGCCAGCAGCAGGGACAGGGGCTATGGCTACACCTTC
.	.	TRBV6-5	TRBJ1-4	CASSYGVRASNEKLFF	TGTGCCAGCAGTTACGGGGTTCGGGCGAGCAATGAAAAACTGTTTTTT
TRBD2	.	TRBV4-2	TRBJ2-3	CASSQDQSRGAGSDTQYF	TGTGCCAGCAGCCAAGATCAGTCGCGGGGGGCAGGTTCAGATACGCAGTATTTT
TRBD1	.	TRBV2	TRBJ1-2	CASSGQVQANYGYTF	TGTGCCAGTTCGGGACAGGTTCAAGCTAACTATGGCTACACCTTC
.	.	TRBV4-3	TRBJ2-5	CASSQGAGRTSETQYF	TGCGCCAGCAGCCAAGGGGCGGGACGAACTTCGGAGACCCAGTACTTC
.	.	TRBV28	TRBJ1-1	CASSLRLSSPEAFF	TGTGCCAGCAGTTTACGGTTAAGTTCTCCTGAAGCTTTCTTT
TRBD2	.	TRBV27	TRBJ2-2	CASRPGTTDGGELFF	TGTGCCAGCAGGCCCGGGACTACCGACGGCGGGGAGCTGTTTTTT
.	.	TRBV5-1	TRBJ1-5	CASSLSQPQHF	TGCGCCAGCAGCTTGTCCCAGCCCCAGCATTTT
TRBD1	few	TRBV27	TRBJ2-3	CASSLGTGVTDTQYF	TGTGCCAGCAGTTTGGGGACAGGGGTCACAGATACGCAGTATTTT
.	.	TRBV19	TRBJ2-4	CASSIKGAKNIQYF	TGTGCCAGTAGTATCAAGGGAGCCAAAAACATTCAGTACTTC
.	.	TRBV19	TRBJ2-3	CASSIFLITDTQYF	TGTGCCAGTAGTATATTTCTTATCACAGATACGCAGTATTTT